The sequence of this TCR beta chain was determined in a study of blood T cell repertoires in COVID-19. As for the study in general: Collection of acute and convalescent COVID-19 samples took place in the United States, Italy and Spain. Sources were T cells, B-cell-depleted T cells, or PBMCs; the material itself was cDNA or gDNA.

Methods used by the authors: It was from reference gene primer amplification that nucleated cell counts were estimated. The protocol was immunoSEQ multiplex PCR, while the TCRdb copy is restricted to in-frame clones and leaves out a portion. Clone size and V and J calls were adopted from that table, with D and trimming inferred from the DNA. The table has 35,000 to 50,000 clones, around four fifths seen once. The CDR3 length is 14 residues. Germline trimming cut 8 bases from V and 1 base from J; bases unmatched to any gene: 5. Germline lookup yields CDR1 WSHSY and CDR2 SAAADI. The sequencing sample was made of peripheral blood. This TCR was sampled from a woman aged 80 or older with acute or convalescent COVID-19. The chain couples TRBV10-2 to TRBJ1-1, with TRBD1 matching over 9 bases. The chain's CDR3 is CASRGQGPNTEAFF. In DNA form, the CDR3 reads TGCGCCAGCCGTGGACAGGGGCCGAACACTGAAGCTTTCTTT.